In this sample, the clone carrying this T cell receptor beta chain turned up many times. TCR beta CDR3 region amplification was performed from RNA transcripts. TCR CDR3 regions were first amplified by RT-PCR with HTBI primers. TCRdb recomputed calls from the multiplex PCR reads with MiXCR, one row per CDR3 protein. The sample shows around 350,000 distinct CDR3 sequences, under 20% of them seen only once. The sample originates from a study of T cells in Graves' hyperthyroidism and ophthalmopathy. Germline-derived CDR1 and CDR2 are MNHNS and SASEGT. The J segment lost 11 bases and the V segment lost 2 bases, leaving 10 bases of the junction unmatched. The CDR3 is 14 residues long.

The material sequenced was blood. The sequence was collected from a woman between 18 and 29 years old with Graves' hyperthyroidism. The chain links TRBV6-1 to TRBJ1-2, with 8 bases matching TRBD1. Here the CDR3 reads CASSELGQGAPYTF. The CDR3, as DNA: TGTGCCAGCAGTGAACTAGGACAGGGTGCGCCATACACCTTC.